Listed below are T cell receptor beta chains from one sample, sequenced in a study of CD8 T cells in ankylosing spondylitis. TCRdb used MiXCR to reprocess the 5' RACE reads, holding one entry per CDR3 protein. The data show around 250,000 distinct CDR3 sequences, over 30% seen once. Sequenced: blood, either unsorted or a sorted T cell fraction (not recorded which). The receptor set was obtained from a male donor with ankylosing spondylitis or in good health (not recorded which). Each CDR3 is given with its conserved first and last residue. The order of the fields is D gene, J gene, clone size, V gene, CDR3 protein, CDR3 DNA. A D gene is named only where the DNA matches it firmly. Not every row has a clone size; where given, it reads once, few, many or a size class.

NA | TRBJ2-5 | few | TRBV15 | CATSRDRAEETQYF | TGTGCCACCAGCAGAGATCGGGCAGAAGAGACCCAGTACTTC
NA | TRBJ2-2 | few | TRBV7-8 | CASSSSAGYPGELFF | TGTGCCAGCAGCTCCTCCGCGGGGTATCCCGGGGAGCTGTTTTTT
TRBD2 | TRBJ2-1 | few | TRBV29-1 | CSVPTSAGVNEQFF | TGCAGCGTCCCAACATCAGCGGGGGTAAATGAGCAGTTCTTC
TRBD2 | TRBJ2-1 | NA | TRBV27 | CASSLRGLAGGRYNEQFF | TGTGCCAGCAGTTTGAGGGGACTAGCGGGGGGTAGATACAATGAGCAGTTCTTC
NA | TRBJ1-1 | NA | TRBV5-6 | CASSSERGMNTEAFF | TGTGCCAGCAGCTCGGAGAGGGGGATGAACACTGAAGCTTTCTTT
TRBD2 | TRBJ2-3 | NA | TRBV10-3 | CAISDPFSSGARDTQYF | TGTGCCATCAGTGACCCTTTCTCTAGCGGGGCGAGAGATACGCAGTATTTT
TRBD1 | TRBJ2-7 | NA | TRBV5-1 | CASSSRGQSYEQYF | TGCGCCAGCAGCTCCAGGGGGCAATCCTACGAGCAGTACTTC
TRBD1 | TRBJ1-2 | NA | TRBV15 | CATSRTGGRGYGYTF | TGTGCCACCAGCAGAACAGGGGGCAGGGGCTATGGCTACACCTTC
TRBD1 | TRBJ1-2 | few | TRBV7-6 | CASSVGTGDSSYYGYTF | TGTGCCAGCAGCGTAGGGACAGGGGATTCTTCGTACTATGGCTACACCTTC
NA | TRBJ2-7 | NA | TRBV5-1 | CASSLVGRTYEQYF | TGCGCCAGCAGCTTGGTCGGCAGGACCTACGAGCAGTACTTC
NA | TRBJ2-7 | NA | TRBV10-2 | CASSEPRLVRYEQYF | TGCGCCAGCAGTGAGCCACGACTAGTCCGCTACGAGCAGTACTTC
NA | TRBJ2-2 | NA | TRBV10-3 | CAISVDLQGITNTGELFF | TGTGCCATCAGTGTCGACCTACAAGGGATAACGAACACCGGGGAGCTGTTTTTT
TRBD2 | TRBJ2-1 | NA | TRBV11-2 | CASSLTRSLAGGRYNEQFF | TGTGCCAGCAGCTTAACACGTTCTTTAGCGGGGGGGCGTTACAATGAGCAGTTCTTC
TRBD1 | TRBJ1-1 | few | TRBV6-1 | CASSNYRGGNTEAFF | TGTGCCAGCAGTAATTACAGGGGAGGGAACACTGAAGCTTTCTTT
NA | TRBJ1-1 | NA | TRBV12-3/TRBV12-4 | CASSLMFAEAFF | TGTGCCAGCAGTTTGATGTTTGCTGAAGCTTTCTTT
TRBD2 | TRBJ2-3 | few | TRBV20-1 | CSAVQLAGGRGGTDTQYF | TGCAGTGCTGTTCAACTAGCGGGGGGCCGGGGAGGCACAGATACGCAGTATTTT
NA | TRBJ1-5 | few | TRBV6-6 | CASGRDNQPQHF | TGTGCCAGCGGGCGGGATAATCAGCCCCAGCATTTT
NA | TRBJ1-2 | NA | TRBV5-5 | CASSWTVPDGYTF | TGTGCCAGCAGCTGGACAGTACCGGATGGCTACACCTTC
NA | TRBJ2-7 | NA | TRBV7-3 | CASSSPGILTHF | TGTGCCAGCAGCTCTCCAGGGATACTAACTCACTTC
NA | TRBJ2-3 | few | TRBV20-1 | CSARAAPSYTDTQYF | TGCAGTGCTAGAGCTGCTCCGAGCTACACAGATACGCAGTATTTT
NA | TRBJ1-5 | NA | TRBV12-3/TRBV12-4 | CASSLWEGQPQHF | TGTGCCAGCAGCCTTTGGGAGGGGCAGCCCCAGCATTTT
NA | TRBJ2-1 | NA | TRBV20-1 | CSARFTGVSSYNEQFF | TGCAGTGCTAGATTTACGGGGGTGAGCTCCTACAATGAGCAGTTCTTC
NA | TRBJ2-3 | many | TRBV29-1 | CSADLDLADTQYF | TGCAGCGCTGACCTTGACCTGGCAGATACGCAGTATTTT
TRBD1 | TRBJ1-1 | NA | TRBV6-1 | CASSQKDRLNTEAFF | TGTGCCAGCAGCCAAAAGGACAGGTTGAACACTGAAGCTTTCTTT